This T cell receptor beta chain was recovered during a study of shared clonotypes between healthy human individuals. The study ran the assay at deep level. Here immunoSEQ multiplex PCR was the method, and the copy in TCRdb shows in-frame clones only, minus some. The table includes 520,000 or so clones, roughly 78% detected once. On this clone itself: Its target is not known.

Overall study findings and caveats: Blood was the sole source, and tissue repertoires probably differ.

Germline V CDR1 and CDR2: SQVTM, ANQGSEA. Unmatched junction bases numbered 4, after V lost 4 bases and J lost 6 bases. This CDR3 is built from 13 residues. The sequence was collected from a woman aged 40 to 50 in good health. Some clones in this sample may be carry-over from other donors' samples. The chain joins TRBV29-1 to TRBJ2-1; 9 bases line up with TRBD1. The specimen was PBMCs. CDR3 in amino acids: CSVGWTGVNEQFF. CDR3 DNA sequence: TGCAGCGTTGGATGGACAGGGGTCAATGAGCAGTTCTTC.